Listed here are 26 T cell receptor beta chains from one sample, sequenced in a study of cytomegalovirus exposure and HLA in healthy donors. The primer mix had 60 Vbeta and 13 Jbeta primers. Some clones are missing from TCRdb's copy, which holds only in-frame ones; the method was immunoSEQ multiplex PCR. The data contain more than 90,000 clones, around 76% of them seen just once; the ten biggest clones take up about 16%. The sequencing sample was made of PBMCs. The receptors were gathered from a man aged 50 to 59 in good health and CMV-seropositive.

This clone was observed a few times. The chain combines TRBV9 with TRBJ2-3; possible D gene TRBD2, 7 bases. V lost 1 base to trimming and J lost 6 bases, with 18 bases between them. The CDR3 is made up of 16 amino acids. The germline gives CDR1 SGDLS, CDR2 YYNGEE. Written as DNA, the CDR3 is TGTGCCAGCAGCGTATGGGGGGGCGATTCTATGGATACGCAGTATTTT. It encodes CASSVWGGDSMDTQYF.

The rearrangement links TRBV5-1 to TRBJ2-1, with D possibly TRBD2 on 5 matching bases. The length of the CDR3 is 17 residues. The ends were cut back, 3 bases at V and 0 bases at J, with 16 bases in the middle. Germline CDR1 reads SGHRS; CDR2 reads YFSETQ. The CDR3, as DNA: TGCGCCAGCAGCTGGAGGACTCGAAAAAGCTCCTACAATGAGCAGTTCTTC. As protein: CASSWRTRKSSYNEQFF.

The V and J genes are TRBV5-1 and TRBJ2-3; no definite D call. The CDR3 sequence is 14 residues long. Germline V lookup: CDR1 SGHRS, CDR2 YFSETQ. Trimming took off 2 bases at V and 6 bases at J, with 13 bases between the two ends. The CDR3 region has the DNA TGCGCCAGCAGCTTAAGCCCGGGTGCGGATACGCAGTATTTT. It codes for CASSLSPGADTQYF. Together with reference TRBV5-1 and TRBJ2-3, the CDR3 gives the full variable domain: KAGVTQTPRYLIKTRGQQVTLSCSPISGHRSVSWYQQTPGQGLQFLFEYFSETQRNKGNFPGRFSGRQFSNSRSEMNVSTLELGDSALYLCASSLSPGADTQYFGPGTRLTVL.

In DNA form, the CDR3 reads TGTGCCAGCAGTCCGGGGACAGGGGTTCGTACAGATACGCAGTATTTT. Translated: CASSPGTGVRTDTQYF. The chain uses TRBV7-8 and TRBJ2-3, with 10 positions matching TRBD1. V lost 6 bases to trimming and J lost 3 bases; unmatched junction nucleotides: 9. CDR1 and CDR2 from the germline V gene are SGHVS and FQNEAQ. The CDR3 runs 16 residues.

The rearrangement joins TRBV18 to TRBJ2-1, with D perhaps TRBD1 (6 bases). Germline CDR1 reads KGHSH; CDR2 reads LQKENI. This CDR3 region has 17 residues. V lost 3 bases and J 1 base, leaving 16 bases between the germline ends. The CDR3 protein is CASSPAARTESYNEQFF. As DNA, the CDR3 is TGTGCCAGCTCACCGGCGGCCAGGACAGAATCCTACAATGAGCAGTTCTTC.

This clone is a singleton in its sample. The V gene is TRBV7-2, the J gene TRBJ1-6; 9 nucleotides match TRBD1. The germline V gene encodes CDR1 SGHTA and CDR2 FQGNSA. CDR3 length: 15 residues. With V trimmed by 4 bases and J by 9 bases, 7 bases remained unmatched. The CDR3 spells CASSSQGQGSSPLHF. In nucleotides, the CDR3 is TGTGCCAGCAGCTCCCAGGGACAGGGCTCTTCACCCCTCCACTTT.

The rearrangement uses TRBV7-2 and TRBJ1-1; possibly TRBD1 for D (5 bases). Germline V CDR1 and CDR2: SGHTA, FQGNSA. The CDR3 contains 14 residues. Trimming stripped 2 bases from V and 4 bases from J, with 11 bases between. The CDR3, as DNA: TGTGCCAGCAGCTTATATGGGGGAGGCACTGAAGCTTTCTTT. Amino acid sequence: CASSLYGGGTEAFF.

The J gene is TRBJ2-1, the V gene TRBV28; 7 nucleotides align to TRBD2. In germline, CDR1 is MDHEN, CDR2 SYDVKM. This CDR3 region has 14 residues. V lost 7 bases, J lost 10 bases, and 13 bases stayed unmatched. Written as DNA, the CDR3 is TGTGCCAGCACGTCTGGGGCGGGGGTGGGAGAGCAGTTCTTC. This sequence encodes CASTSGAGVGEQFF.

There are a few counts of this clone. V gene TRBV5-1 combines with J gene TRBJ2-7; TRBD1 matches at 8 bases. V was pared by 4 bases and J by 3 bases, with 6 bases of the junction left unmatched. There are 14 residues in the CDR3. The germline V gene encodes CDR1 SGHRS and CDR2 YFSETQ. CDR3 DNA sequence: TGCGCCAGCAGCCCTTCAGGGGGCAGCTACGAGCAGTACTTC. Translation: CASSPSGGSYEQYF.

The chain joins TRBV5-4 to TRBJ2-5; 11 bases are shared with TRBD2. Germline trimming cut 4 bases from V and 5 bases from J; bases unmatched to any gene: 13. CDR3 length: 17 residues. Looked up from germline, CDR1 is SGHNT and CDR2 is YYREEE (reference sequence). CDR3 nucleotide sequence: TGTGCCAGCAGCGAATCACTAGCGGGGGCCTCGATGGAGACCCAGTACTTC. It translates to CASSESLAGASMETQYF.

The CDR3 region is CASSPRQGQETQYF. CDR3 DNA sequence: TGTGCCAGCAGCCCCAGACAGGGCCAAGAGACCCAGTACTTC. The chain couples TRBV27 to TRBJ2-5, with 7 bases matching TRBD1. CDR1 MNHEY and CDR2 SMNVEV come from the germline V gene (reference sequence). This CDR3 has 14 amino acids. The V and J ends lost 6 bases and 1 base, in that order; junction bases with no gene match: 5.

V is TRBV5-5 and J is TRBJ1-1; 9 bases match TRBD1. CDR1 is SGHKS and CDR2 is YYEKEE in the germline V gene (reference sequence). J gave up 1 base and V 3 bases, and 1 base lay outside the gene matches. The CDR3 runs 14 residues. CDR3 DNA sequence: TGTGCCAGCAGCTCGACAGGGGGGAACACTGAAGCTTTCTTT. It is translated as CASSSTGGNTEAFF.

This chain connects TRBV19 to TRBJ1-2; D might be TRBD1 (5 bases). The germline V and J ends were trimmed by 3 bases and 3 bases, with 8 bases remaining between them. Germline V gives CDR1 LNHDA, CDR2 SQIVND (reference sequence). The CDR3 extends over 13 amino acids. CDR3 sequence reads: CASSIQGHYGYTF. DNA for the CDR3: TGTGCCAGTAGTATTCAGGGTCACTATGGCTACACCTTC.

This chain uses TRBV19 with TRBJ1-1; 7 bases fit TRBD1. Germline-derived CDR1 and CDR2 are LNHDA and SQIVND (reference sequence). After removal of 0 bases from V and 0 bases from J, the junction contained 7 bases not matched to a gene. The CDR3 is 17 amino acids. CDR3 in amino acids: CASSIDPGQHLNTEAFF. The DNA for the CDR3 is TGTGCCAGTAGTATAGATCCGGGACAGCATTTGAACACTGAAGCTTTCTTT. The full variable domain, its missing parts supplied by reference TRBV19 and TRBJ1-1, is DGGITQSPKYLFRKEGQNVTLSCEQNLNHDAMYWYRQDPGQGLRLIYYSQIVNDFQKGDIAEGYSVSREKKESFPLTVTSAQKNPTAFYLCASSIDPGQHLNTEAFFGQGTRLTVV.

The chain is built from TRBV7-2 and TRBJ2-3, with TRBD2 identical over 8 bases. V was pared by 0 bases and J by 6 bases, with 14 bases of the junction left unmatched. The germline CDR1 and CDR2 sequences are SGHTA and FQGNSA. The CDR3 is 18 amino acids. CDR3 in DNA: TGTGCCAGCAGCTTAGCGCGGGTTTCGGGGGGGGAAAAGGATACGCAGTATTTT. Translation gives CASSLARVSGGEKDTQYF.

The rearrangement links TRBV10-3 to TRBJ1-4, with D possibly TRBD1 on 5 matching bases. V lost 10 bases, J lost 8 bases, and 23 bases lay in between. This CDR3 spans 15 amino acids. Germline V gene data show CDR1 as ENHRY and CDR2 as SYGVKD. CDR3 nucleotide sequence: TGTGCCAGTGACGGACACGGAAACTTAAAGGAAAAACTGTTTTTT. This translates into CASDGHGNLKEKLFF.

CDR3 sequence reads: CASSPGLAGAYEQYF. The CDR3 nucleotides read TGTGCCAGCAGTCCGGGACTAGCGGGAGCCTACGAGCAGTACTTC. The V gene is TRBV11-2, the J gene TRBJ2-7; TRBD2 matches 14 bases. From germline, CDR1 is SGHAT and CDR2 FQNNGV. The V segment lost 6 bases and the J segment 2 bases; nucleotides outside the gene matches: 3. The CDR3 totals 15 residues.

The chain is built from TRBV5-1 and TRBJ2-7, with a possible D match to TRBD2 (5 bases). This CDR3 contains 16 residues. Germline V lookup: CDR1 SGHRS, CDR2 YFSETQ. The V and J ends lost 1 base and 6 bases respectively, with 20 bases between them. DNA of the CDR3: TGCGCCAGCAGCTTGATTCGGCCCCGAGGGTTCTCCGAGCAGTACTTC. Translation gives CASSLIRPRGFSEQYF.

The chain couples TRBV4-1 to TRBJ2-1; D is ambiguous. Germline CDR1 MGHRA, CDR2 YSYEKL. V lost 0 bases to trimming and J lost 0 bases, with 15 bases between them. The CDR3 totals 18 residues. The CDR3 loop is CASSQEEVPSSSYNEQFF. Written as DNA, the CDR3 is TGCGCCAGCAGCCAAGAAGAGGTGCCGTCGAGCTCCTACAATGAGCAGTTCTTC.

The V gene is TRBV6-4, the J gene TRBJ2-6; D uncertain. The CDR3 is 15 amino acids. Germline V gives CDR1 MRHNA, CDR2 SNTAGT. V lost 6 bases and J lost 0, with 9 bases in between. CDR3 sequence: CASSYYSSGANVLTF. DNA of the CDR3: TGTGCCAGCAGCTATTATAGCTCTGGGGCCAACGTCCTGACTTTC.

The J gene is TRBJ1-2, the V gene TRBV5-6; D is possibly TRBD1 (6 bases). CDR3 length: 13 residues. V gave up 4 bases and J gave up 5 bases, with 12 bases separating them. The germline gives CDR1 SGHDT, CDR2 YYEEEE. This CDR3 reads CASSLDSRYGYTF. The CDR3 DNA reads TGTGCCAGCAGCCTGGACAGCCGTTATGGCTACACCTTC.

The rearrangement links TRBV2 to TRBJ2-1; D might be TRBD2 (5 bases). The CDR3 has 14 amino acids. Trimming left V 6 bases short and J 9 bases short, with 18 bases between. The germline V gene encodes CDR1 SNHLY and CDR2 FYNNEI. The CDR3 DNA sequence: TGTGCCAGCAGCGGAGTGGGAGAAGCTGGTGAGCAGTTCTTC. Protein: CASSGVGEAGEQFF. Looking up the rest from reference TRBV2 and TRBJ2-1 gives the full variable domain: EPEVTQTPSHQVTQMGQEVILRCVPISNHLYFYWYRQILGQKVEFLVSFYNNEISEKSEIFDDQFSVERPDGSNFTLKIRSTKLEDSAMYFCASSGVGEAGEQFFGPGTRLTVL.

As for this clone: One end of the junction is discordant with germline, which a read error may explain. The J gene is TRBJ2-3, the V gene TRBV2, with TRBD2 matching over 7 bases. This CDR3 comprises 15 residues. Germline-derived CDR1 and CDR2 are SNHLY and FYNNEI. CDR3: CVSSRNSGSTDTQYF. The CDR3 DNA follows: TGTGTCAGCAGTAGAAATAGCGGGAGCACAGATACGCAGTATTTT.

This chain links TRBV14 with TRBJ2-4, with 7 bases aligning to TRBD1. The CDR3 spans 16 residues. Germline values: CDR1 SGHDN, CDR2 FVKESK. V shed 1 base, J shed 0 bases, and the junction held 3 bases outside the gene matches. The CDR3 sequence: CASSQGTGVAKNIQYF. The DNA of the CDR3 is TGTGCCAGCAGCCAAGGGACAGGTGTAGCCAAAAACATTCAGTACTTC.

The V call is TRBV27, the J call TRBJ2-1, with 10 bases fitting TRBD2. Trimming took 3 bases from V and 9 from J; bases not matched to a gene: 5. CDR3 size: 14 residues. The germline CDR1 and CDR2 sequences are MNHEY and SMNVEV (reference sequence). The CDR3 nucleotides are TGTGCCAGCAGTTTCAGCGGGAGGGCCTTTGAGCAGTTCTTC. This encodes CASSFSGRAFEQFF.

This clone was found a few times. The chain couples TRBV6-6 to TRBJ1-4; TRBD1 matches at 10 bases. Looked up from germline, CDR1 is MNHNY and CDR2 is SVGAGI (reference sequence). The J segment lost 7 bases and the V segment lost 6 bases, leaving 5 bases of the junction unmatched. The CDR3 length is 14 residues. For the CDR3, the DNA is TGTGCCAGCAGCTCGACAGGGGGCTTTGAAAAACTGTTTTTT. Translation gives CASSSTGGFEKLFF.